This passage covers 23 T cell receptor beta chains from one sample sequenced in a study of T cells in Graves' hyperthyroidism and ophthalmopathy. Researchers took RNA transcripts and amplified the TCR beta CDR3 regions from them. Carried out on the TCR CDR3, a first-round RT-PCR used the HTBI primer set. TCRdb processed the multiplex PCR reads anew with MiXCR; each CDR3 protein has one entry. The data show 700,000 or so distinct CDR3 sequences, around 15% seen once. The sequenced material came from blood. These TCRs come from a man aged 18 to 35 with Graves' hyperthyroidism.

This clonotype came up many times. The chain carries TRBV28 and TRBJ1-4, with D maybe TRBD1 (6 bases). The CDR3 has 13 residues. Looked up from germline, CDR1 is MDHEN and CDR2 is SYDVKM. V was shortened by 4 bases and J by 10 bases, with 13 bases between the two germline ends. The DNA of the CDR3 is TGTGCCAGCAGTTCCGTACAGGGCGGAAAACTGTTTTTT. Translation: CASSSVQGGKLFF.

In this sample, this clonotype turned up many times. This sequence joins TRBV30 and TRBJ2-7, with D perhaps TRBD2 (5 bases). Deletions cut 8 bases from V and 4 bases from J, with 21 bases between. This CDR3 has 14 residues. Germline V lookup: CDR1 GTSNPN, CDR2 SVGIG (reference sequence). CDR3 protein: CAGRPLDSGYEQYF. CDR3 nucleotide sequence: TGTGCCGGGCGTCCCCTGGATTCGGGATACGAGCAGTACTTC. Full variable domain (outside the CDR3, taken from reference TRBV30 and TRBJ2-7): SQTIHQWPATLVQPVGSPLSLECTVEGTSNPNLYWYRQAAGRGLQLLFYSVGIGQISSEVPQNLSASRPQDRQFILSSKKLLLSDSGFYLCAGRPLDSGYEQYFGPGTRLTVT.

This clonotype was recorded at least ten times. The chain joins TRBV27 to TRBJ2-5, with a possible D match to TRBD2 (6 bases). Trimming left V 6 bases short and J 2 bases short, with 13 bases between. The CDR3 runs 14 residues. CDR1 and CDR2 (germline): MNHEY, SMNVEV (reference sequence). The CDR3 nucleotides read TGTGCCAGCAGCCCTGGACTACCACAAGAGACCCAGTACTTC. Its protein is CASSPGLPQETQYF.

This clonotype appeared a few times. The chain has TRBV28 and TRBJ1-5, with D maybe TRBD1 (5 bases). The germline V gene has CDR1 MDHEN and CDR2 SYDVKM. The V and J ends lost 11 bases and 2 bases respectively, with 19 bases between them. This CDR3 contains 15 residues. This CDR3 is CALYRGRGGNQPQHF. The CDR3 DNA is TGTGCCCTCTACCGGGGCCGGGGTGGCAATCAGCCCCAGCATTTT.

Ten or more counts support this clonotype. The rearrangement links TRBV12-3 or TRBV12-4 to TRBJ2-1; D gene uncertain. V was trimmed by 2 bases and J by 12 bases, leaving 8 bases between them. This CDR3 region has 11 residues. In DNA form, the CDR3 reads TGTGCCAGCAGTTTAATTGGGCCGCAGTTCTTC. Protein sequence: CASSLIGPQFF.

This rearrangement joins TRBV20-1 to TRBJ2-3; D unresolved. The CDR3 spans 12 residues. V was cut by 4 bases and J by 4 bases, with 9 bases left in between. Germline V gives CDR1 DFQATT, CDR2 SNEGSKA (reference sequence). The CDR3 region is CSATEPPDTQYF. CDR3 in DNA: TGCAGTGCTACCGAACCTCCAGATACGCAGTATTTT.

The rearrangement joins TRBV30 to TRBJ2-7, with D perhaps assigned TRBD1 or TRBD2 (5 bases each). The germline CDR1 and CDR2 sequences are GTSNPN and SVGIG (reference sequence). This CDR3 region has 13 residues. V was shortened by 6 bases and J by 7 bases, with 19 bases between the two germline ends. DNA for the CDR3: TGTGCCTGCCGGGACCCGGACCTCCCTGAGCAGTACTTC. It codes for CACRDPDLPEQYF. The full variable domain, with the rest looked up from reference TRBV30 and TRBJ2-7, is SQTIHQWPATLVQPVGSPLSLECTVEGTSNPNLYWYRQAAGRGLQLLFYSVGIGQISSEVPQNLSASRPQDRQFILSSKKLLLSDSGFYLCACRDPDLPEQYFGPGTRLTVT.

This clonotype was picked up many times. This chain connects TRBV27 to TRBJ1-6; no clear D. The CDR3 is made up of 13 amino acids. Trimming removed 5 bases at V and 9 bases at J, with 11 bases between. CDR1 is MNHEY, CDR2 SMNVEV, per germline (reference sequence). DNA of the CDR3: TGTGCCAGCAGTGGACGGTCTGGTTCACCCCTCCACTTT. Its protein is CASSGRSGSPLHF.

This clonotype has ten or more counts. The CDR3 coding sequence is TGTGCCAGCAGGACGCAAAGGTACTACGAGCAGTACTTC. Encoded protein: CASRTQRYYEQYF. The chain recombines TRBV28 with TRBJ2-7; no definite D call. The germline gives CDR1 MDHEN, CDR2 SYDVKM. V shed 6 bases and J shed 3 bases, with 12 bases lying between them. The CDR3 has 13 amino acids. The full variable domain, in which reference TRBV28 and TRBJ2-7 provide the parts outside the CDR3, is DVKVTQSSRYLVKRTGEKVFLECVQDMDHENMFWYRQDPGLGLRLIYFSYDVKMKEKGDIPEGYSVSREKKERFSLILESASTNQTSMYLCASRTQRYYEQYFGPGTRLTVT.

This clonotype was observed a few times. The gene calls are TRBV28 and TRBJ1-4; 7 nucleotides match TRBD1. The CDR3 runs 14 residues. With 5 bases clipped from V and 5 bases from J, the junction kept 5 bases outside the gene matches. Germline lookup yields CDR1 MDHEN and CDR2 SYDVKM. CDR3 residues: CASSTTGRNEKLFF. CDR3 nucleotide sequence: TGTGCCAGCAGTACGACAGGGCGGAATGAAAAACTGTTTTTT.

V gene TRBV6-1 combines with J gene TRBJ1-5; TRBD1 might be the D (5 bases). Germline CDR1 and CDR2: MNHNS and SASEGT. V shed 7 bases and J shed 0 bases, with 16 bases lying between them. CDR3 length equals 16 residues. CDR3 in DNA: TGTGCCAGCACGTTGAGGGGCTGGTATAGCAATCAGCCCCAGCATTTT. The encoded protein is CASTLRGWYSNQPQHF.

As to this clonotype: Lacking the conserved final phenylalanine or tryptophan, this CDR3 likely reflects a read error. Here the CDR3 reads CASSQSSNQPQHS. The CDR3, as DNA: TGTGCCAGCTCACAATCCTCCAATCAGCCCCAGCATTCT. V and J are TRBV18 and TRBJ1-5; no reliable D call. Germline V gene lookup returns CDR1 KGHSH and CDR2 LQKENI. The CDR3 loop spans 13 amino acids. Trimming stripped 4 bases from V and 3 bases from J, with 7 bases between.

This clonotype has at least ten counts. CDR3 nucleotide sequence: TGTGCCAGCAGTTTACTGAGAACCTACGAGCAGTACTTC. Protein: CASSLLRTYEQYF. The chain uses TRBV28 and TRBJ2-7, with no clear D. Germline CDR1 is MDHEN and CDR2 is SYDVKM. V gave up 2 bases and J gave up 2 bases, with 7 bases separating them. CDR3 length: 13 residues.

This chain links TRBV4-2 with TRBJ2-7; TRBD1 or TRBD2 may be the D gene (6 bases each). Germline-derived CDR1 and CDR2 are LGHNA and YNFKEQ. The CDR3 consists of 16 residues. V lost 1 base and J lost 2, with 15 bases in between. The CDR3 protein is CASSQAAGHPTYEQYF. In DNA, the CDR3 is TGTGCCAGCAGCCAAGCTGCGGGACACCCAACCTACGAGCAGTACTTC.

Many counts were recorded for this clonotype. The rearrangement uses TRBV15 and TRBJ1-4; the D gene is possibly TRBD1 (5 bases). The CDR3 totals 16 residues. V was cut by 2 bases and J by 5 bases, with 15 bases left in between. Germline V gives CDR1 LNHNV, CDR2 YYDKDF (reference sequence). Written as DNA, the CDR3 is TGTGCCACCAGCAGACTCACCGGGACGGGGAATGAAAAACTGTTTTTT. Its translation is CATSRLTGTGNEKLFF. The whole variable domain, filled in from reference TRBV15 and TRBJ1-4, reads DAMVIQNPRYQVTQFGKPVTLSCSQTLNHNVMYWYQQKSSQAPKLLFHYYDKDFNNEADTPDNFQSRRPNTSFCFLDIRSPGLGDTAMYLCATSRLTGTGNEKLFFGSGTQLSVL.

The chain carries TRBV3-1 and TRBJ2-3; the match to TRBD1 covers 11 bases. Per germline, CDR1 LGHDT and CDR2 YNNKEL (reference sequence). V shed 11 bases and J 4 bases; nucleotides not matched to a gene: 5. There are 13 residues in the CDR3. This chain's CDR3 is CAYGQGAPDTQYF. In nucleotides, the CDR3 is TGTGCCTATGGACAGGGGGCTCCAGATACGCAGTATTTT.

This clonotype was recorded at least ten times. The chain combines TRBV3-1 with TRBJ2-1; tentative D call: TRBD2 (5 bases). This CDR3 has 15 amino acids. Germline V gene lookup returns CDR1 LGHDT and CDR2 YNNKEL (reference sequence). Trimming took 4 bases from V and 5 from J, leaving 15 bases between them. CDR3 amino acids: CASSRTRVGDNEQFF. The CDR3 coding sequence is TGTGCCAGCAGCCGTACCCGGGTCGGGGACAATGAGCAGTTCTTC.

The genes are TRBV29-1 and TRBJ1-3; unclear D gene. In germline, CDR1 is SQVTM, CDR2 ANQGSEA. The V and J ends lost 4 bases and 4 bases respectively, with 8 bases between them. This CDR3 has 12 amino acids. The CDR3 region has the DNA TGCAGCGTTGGGTGGCAGGGAAACACCATATATTTT. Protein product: CSVGWQGNTIYF. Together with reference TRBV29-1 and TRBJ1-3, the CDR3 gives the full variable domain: SAVISQKPSRDICQRGTSLTIQCQVDSQVTMMFWYRQQPGQSLTLIATANQGSEATYESGFVIDKFPISRPNLTFSTLTVSNMSPEDSSIYLCSVGWQGNTIYFGEGSWLTVV.

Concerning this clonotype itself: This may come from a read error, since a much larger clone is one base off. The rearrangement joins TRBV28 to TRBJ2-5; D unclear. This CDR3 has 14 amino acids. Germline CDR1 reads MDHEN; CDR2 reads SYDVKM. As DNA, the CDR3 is TGTGCCGGCAGTCAGATAGCAGCTCAAGAGACCCAGTACTTC. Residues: CAGSQIAAQETQYF.

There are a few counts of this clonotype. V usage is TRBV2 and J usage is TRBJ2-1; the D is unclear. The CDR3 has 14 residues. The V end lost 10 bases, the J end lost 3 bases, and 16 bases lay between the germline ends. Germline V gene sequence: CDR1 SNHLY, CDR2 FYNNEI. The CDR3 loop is CAKSRPRNYNEQFF. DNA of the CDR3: TGTGCCAAATCGAGGCCGAGGAACTACAATGAGCAGTTCTTC.

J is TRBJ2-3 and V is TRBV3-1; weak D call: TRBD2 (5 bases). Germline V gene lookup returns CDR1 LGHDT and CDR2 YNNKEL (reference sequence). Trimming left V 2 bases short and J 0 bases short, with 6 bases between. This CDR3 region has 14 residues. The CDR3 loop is CASSQRESTDTQYF. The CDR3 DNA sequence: TGTGCCAGCAGCCAACGGGAAAGCACAGATACGCAGTATTTT.

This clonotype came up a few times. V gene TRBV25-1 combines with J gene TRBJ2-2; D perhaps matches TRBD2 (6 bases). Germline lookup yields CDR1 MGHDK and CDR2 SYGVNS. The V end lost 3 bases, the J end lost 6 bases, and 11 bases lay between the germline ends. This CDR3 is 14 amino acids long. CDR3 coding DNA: TGTGCCAGCAGTGAGATAGGAGGGGCCGGGGAGCTGTTTTTT. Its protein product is CASSEIGGAGELFF.

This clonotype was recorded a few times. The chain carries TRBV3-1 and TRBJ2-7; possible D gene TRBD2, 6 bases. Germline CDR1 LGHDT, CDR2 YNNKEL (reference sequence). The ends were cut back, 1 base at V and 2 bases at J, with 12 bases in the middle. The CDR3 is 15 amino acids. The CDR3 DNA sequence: TGTGCCAGCAGCCAAGGTCCTAGCGTACCCTACGAGCAGTACTTC. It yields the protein CASSQGPSVPYEQYF.